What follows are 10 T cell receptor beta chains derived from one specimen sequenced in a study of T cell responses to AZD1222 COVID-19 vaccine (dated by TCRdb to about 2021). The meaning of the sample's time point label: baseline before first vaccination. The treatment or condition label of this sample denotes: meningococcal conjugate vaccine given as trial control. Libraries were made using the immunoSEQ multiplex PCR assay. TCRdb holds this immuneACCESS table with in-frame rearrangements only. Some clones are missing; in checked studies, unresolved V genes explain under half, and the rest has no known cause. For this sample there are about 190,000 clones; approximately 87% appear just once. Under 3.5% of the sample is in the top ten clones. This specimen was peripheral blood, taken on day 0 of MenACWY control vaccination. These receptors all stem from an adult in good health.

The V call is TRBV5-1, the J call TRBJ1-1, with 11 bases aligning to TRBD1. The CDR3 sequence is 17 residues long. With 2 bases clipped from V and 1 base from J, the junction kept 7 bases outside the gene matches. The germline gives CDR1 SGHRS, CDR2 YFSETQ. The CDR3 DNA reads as TGCGCCAGCAGCTTTGAGGACAGGGGGCCCCCGAACACTGAAGCTTTCTTT. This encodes CASSFEDRGPPNTEAFF.

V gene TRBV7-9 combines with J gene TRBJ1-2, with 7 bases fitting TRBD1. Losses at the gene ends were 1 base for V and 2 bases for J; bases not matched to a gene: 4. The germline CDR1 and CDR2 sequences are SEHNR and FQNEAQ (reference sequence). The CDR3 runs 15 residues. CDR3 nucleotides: TGTGCCAGCAGCTTAGGACAGGGCGCAAACTATGGCTACACCTTC. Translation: CASSLGQGANYGYTF.

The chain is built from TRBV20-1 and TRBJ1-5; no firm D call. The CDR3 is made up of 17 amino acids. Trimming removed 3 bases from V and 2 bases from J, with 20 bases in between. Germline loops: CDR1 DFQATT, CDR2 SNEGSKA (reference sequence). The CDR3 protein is CSASRSTPNQGNQPQHF. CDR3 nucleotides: TGCAGTGCTAGTCGCTCCACCCCCAACCAGGGCAATCAGCCCCAGCATTTT.

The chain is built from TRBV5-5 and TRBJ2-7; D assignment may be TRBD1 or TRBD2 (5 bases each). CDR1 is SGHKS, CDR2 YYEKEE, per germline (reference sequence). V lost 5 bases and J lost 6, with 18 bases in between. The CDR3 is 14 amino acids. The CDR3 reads CASRSGPTEGEQYF. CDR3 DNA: TGTGCCAGCAGGTCGGGGCCGACTGAGGGCGAGCAGTACTTC.

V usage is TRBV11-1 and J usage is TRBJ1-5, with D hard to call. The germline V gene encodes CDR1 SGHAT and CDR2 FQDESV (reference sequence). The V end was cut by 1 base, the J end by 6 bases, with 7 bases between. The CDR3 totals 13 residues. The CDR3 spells CASSLGAGQPQHF. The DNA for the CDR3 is TGTGCCAGCAGCTTAGGCGCCGGTCAGCCCCAGCATTTT.

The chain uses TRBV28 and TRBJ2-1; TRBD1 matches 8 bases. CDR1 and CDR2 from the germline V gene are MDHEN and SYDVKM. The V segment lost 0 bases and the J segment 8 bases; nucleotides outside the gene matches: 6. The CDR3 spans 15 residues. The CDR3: CASSLWTGAGDEQFF. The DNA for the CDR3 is TGTGCCAGCAGTTTATGGACAGGGGCCGGGGATGAGCAGTTCTTC.

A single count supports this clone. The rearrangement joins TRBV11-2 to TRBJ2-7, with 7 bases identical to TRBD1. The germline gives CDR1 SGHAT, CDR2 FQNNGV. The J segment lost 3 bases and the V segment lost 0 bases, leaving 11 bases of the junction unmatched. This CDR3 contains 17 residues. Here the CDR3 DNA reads TGTGCCAGCAGCTTAGATCCGTCCGAGACAGGGATCTACGAGCAGTACTTC. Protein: CASSLDPSETGIYEQYF. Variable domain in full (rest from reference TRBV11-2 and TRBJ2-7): EAGVAQSPRYKIIEKRQSVAFWCNPISGHATLYWYQQILGQGPKLLIQFQNNGVVDDSQLPKDRFSAERLKGVDSTLKIQPAKLEDSAVYLCASSLDPSETGIYEQYFGPGTRLTVT.

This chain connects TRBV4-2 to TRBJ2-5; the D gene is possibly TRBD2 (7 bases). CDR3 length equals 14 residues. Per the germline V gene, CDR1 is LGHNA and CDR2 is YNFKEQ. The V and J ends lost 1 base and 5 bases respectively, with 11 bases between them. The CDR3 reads CASSQVGGLETQYF. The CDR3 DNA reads TGTGCCAGCAGCCAAGTCGGGGGGCTGGAGACCCAGTACTTC.

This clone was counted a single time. The chain's CDR3 is CASSLAGETQYF. The DNA of the CDR3 is TGTGCCAGCAGCTTAGCTGGGGAGACCCAGTACTTC. The rearrangement links TRBV7-9 to TRBJ2-5; D uncertain. V lost 0 bases and J lost 5, with 4 bases in between. The CDR3 is 12 residues long. Germline lookup yields CDR1 SEHNR and CDR2 FQNEAQ (reference sequence).

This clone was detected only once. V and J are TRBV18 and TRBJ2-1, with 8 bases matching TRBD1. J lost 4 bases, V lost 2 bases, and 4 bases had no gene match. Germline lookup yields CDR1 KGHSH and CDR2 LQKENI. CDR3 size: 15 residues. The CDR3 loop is CASSPTQGAYNEQFF. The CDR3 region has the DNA TGTGCCAGCTCACCAACCCAGGGGGCATACAATGAGCAGTTCTTC. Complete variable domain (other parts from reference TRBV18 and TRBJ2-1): NAGVMQNPRHLVRRRGQEARLRCSPMKGHSHVYWYRQLPEEGLKFMVYLQKENIIDESGMPKERFSAEFPKEGPSILRIQQVVRGDSAAYFCASSPTQGAYNEQFFGPGTRLTVL.